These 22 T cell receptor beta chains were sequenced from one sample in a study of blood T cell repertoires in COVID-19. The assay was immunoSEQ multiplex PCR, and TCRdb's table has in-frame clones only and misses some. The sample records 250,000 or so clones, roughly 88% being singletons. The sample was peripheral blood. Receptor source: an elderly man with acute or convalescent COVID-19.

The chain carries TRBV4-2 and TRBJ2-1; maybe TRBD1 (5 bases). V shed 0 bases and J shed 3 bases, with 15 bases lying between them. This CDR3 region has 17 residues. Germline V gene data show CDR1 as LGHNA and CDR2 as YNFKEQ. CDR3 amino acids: CASSQDSPGFVYNEQFF. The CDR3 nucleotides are TGTGCCAGCAGCCAAGACTCCCCAGGGTTTGTCTACAATGAGCAGTTCTTC.

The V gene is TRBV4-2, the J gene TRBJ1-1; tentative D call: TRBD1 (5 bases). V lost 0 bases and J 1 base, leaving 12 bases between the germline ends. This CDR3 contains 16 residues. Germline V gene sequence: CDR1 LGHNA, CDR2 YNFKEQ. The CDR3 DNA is TGTGCCAGCAGCCAAGATGGGGGGAGGGGGAACACTGAAGCTTTCTTT. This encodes CASSQDGGRGNTEAFF.

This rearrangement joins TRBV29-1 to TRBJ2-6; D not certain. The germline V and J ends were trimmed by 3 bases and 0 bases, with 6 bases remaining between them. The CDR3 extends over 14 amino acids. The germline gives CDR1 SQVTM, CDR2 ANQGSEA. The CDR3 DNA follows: TGCAGCGTTGATAGTTCCTCTGGGGCCAACGTCCTGACTTTC. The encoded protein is CSVDSSSGANVLTF.

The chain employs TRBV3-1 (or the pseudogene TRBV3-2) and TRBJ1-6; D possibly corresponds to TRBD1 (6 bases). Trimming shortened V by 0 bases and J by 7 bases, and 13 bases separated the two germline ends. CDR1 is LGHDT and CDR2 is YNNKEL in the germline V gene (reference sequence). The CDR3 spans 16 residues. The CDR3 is CASSQEAQGLNSPLHF. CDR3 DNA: TGTGCCAGCAGCCAAGAAGCGCAGGGGCTCAATTCACCCCTCCACTTT.

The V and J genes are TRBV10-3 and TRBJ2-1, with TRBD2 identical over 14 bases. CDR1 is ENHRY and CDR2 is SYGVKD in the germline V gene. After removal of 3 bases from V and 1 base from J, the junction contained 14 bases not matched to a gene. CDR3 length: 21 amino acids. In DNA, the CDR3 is TGTGCCATCAGTGACCCCAGTGGACTAGCGGGAGGATCAGGATCCTACAATGAGCAGTTCTTC. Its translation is CAISDPSGLAGGSGSYNEQFF.

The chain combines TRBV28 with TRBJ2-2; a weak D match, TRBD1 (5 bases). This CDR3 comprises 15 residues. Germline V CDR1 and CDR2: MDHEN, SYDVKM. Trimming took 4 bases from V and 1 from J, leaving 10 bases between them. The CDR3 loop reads CASSSSQGNTGELFF. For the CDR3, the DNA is TGTGCCAGCAGTTCAAGTCAGGGGAACACCGGGGAGCTGTTTTTT. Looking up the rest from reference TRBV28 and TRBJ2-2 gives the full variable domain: DVKVTQSSRYLVKRTGEKVFLECVQDMDHENMFWYRQDPGLGLRLIYFSYDVKMKEKGDIPEGYSVSREKKERFSLILESASTNQTSMYLCASSSSQGNTGELFFGEGSRLTVL.

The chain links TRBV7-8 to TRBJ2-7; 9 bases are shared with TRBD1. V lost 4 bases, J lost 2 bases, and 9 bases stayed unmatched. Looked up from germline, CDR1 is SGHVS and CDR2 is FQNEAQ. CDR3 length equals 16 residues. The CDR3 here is CASSYWGTGTTYEQYF. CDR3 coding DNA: TGTGCCAGCAGCTACTGGGGGACAGGGACAACCTACGAGCAGTACTTC.

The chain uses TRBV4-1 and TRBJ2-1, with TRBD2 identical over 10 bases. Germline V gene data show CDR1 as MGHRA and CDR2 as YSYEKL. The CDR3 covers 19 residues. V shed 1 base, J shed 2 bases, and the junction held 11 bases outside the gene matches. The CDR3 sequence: CASSQVPLAGALAYNEQFF. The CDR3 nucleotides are TGCGCCAGCAGCCAAGTCCCCCTAGCGGGGGCCCTGGCCTACAATGAGCAGTTCTTC.

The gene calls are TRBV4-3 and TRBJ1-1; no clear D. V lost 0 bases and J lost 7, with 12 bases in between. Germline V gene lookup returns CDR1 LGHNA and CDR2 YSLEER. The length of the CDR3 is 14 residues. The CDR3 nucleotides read TGCGCCAGCAGCCAAGAGGACTGGGCTAATGAAGCTTTCTTT. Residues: CASSQEDWANEAFF.

CDR3 nucleotide sequence: TGTGCCAGCAGCTTAATGTTTAGCGGGGGAGCCTACAATGAGCAGTTCTTC. This sequence encodes CASSLMFSGGAYNEQFF. The V call is TRBV7-2, the J call TRBJ2-1; 9 nucleotides match TRBD2. This CDR3 spans 17 amino acids. V lost 2 bases to trimming and J lost 2 bases; unmatched junction nucleotides: 7. Germline lookup yields CDR1 SGHTA and CDR2 FQGNSA. The full variable domain, rest sourced from reference TRBV7-2 and TRBJ2-1, is GAGVSQSPSNKVTEKGKDVELRCDPISGHTALYWYRQSLGQGLEFLIYFQGNSAPDKSGLPSDRFSAERTGGSVSTLTIQRTQQEDSAVYLCASSLMFSGGAYNEQFFGPGTRLTVL.

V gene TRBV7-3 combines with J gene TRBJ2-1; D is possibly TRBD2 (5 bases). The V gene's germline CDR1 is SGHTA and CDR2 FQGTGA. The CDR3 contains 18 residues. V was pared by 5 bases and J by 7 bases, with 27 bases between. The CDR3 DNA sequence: TGTGCCAGCAGCGCCGTTCGCGTGAGGCTAGCCCTTTTGAATGAGCAGTTCTTC. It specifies CASSAVRVRLALLNEQFF.

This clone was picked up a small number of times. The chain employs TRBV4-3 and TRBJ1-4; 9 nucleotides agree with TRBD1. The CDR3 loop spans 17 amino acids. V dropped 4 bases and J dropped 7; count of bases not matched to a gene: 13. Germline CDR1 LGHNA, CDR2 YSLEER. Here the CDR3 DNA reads TGCGCCAGCAGCCTCTTAGCTCCGGGACAGGGCGCTGAAAAACTGTTTTTT. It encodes CASSLLAPGQGAEKLFF.

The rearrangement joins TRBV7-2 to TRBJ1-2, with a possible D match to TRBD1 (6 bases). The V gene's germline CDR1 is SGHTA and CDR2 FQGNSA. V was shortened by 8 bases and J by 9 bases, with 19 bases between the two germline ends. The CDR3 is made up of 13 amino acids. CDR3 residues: CASLPRGGGSYTF. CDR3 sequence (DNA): TGTGCCAGCCTACCAAGGGGGGGTGGGAGCTACACCTTC.

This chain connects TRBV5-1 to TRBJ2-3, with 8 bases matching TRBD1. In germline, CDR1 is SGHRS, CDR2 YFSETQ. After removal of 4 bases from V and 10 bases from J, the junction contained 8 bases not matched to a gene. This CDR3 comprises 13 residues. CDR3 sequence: CASSGGGQGPQYF. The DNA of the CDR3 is TGCGCCAGCAGCGGGGGCGGACAGGGTCCGCAGTATTTT.

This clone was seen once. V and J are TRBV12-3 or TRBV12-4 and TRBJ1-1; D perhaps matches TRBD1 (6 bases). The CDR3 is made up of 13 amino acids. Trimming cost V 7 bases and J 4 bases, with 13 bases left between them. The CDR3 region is CASIQGSITEAFF. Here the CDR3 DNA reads TGTGCCAGCATCCAGGGGTCCATCACTGAAGCTTTCTTT.

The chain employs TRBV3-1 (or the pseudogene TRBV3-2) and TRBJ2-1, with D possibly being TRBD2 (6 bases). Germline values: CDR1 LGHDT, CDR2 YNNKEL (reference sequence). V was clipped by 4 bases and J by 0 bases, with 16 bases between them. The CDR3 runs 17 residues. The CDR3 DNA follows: TGTGCCAGCAGCCGCGTGGGACTCTCAGGCTCCTACAATGAGCAGTTCTTC. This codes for CASSRVGLSGSYNEQFF.

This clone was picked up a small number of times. The CDR3 coding sequence is TGTGCCAGCAGTTTACTCCAGGGGGCTGGCGAAAAACTGTTTTTT. Translation gives CASSLLQGAGEKLFF. J is TRBJ1-4 and V is TRBV28; 8 bases are a match to TRBD1. This CDR3 spans 15 amino acids. V lost 2 bases to trimming and J lost 8 bases; unmatched junction nucleotides: 7. Germline V gives CDR1 MDHEN, CDR2 SYDVKM.

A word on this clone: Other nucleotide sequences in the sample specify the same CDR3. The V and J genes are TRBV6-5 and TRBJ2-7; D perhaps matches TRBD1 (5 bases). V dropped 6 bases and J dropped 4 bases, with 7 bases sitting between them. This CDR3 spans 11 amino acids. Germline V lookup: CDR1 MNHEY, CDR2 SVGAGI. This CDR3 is CASRQGYEQYF. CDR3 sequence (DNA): TGTGCCAGCAGGCAGGGTTACGAGCAGTACTTC.

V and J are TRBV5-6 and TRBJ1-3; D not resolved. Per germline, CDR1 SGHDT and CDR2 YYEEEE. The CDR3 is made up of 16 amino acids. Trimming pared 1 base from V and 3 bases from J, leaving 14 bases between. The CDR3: CASSLTSASHGNTIYF. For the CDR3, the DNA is TGTGCCAGCAGCTTGACATCTGCATCGCATGGAAACACCATATATTTT.

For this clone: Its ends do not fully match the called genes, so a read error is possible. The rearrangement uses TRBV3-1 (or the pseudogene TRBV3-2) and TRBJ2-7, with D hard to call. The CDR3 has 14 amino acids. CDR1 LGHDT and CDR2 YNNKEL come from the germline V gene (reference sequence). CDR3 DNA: TGTGCCAGCAGCCAAGAGACGACTGCGTCTAACATCCACTTC. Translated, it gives CASSQETTASNIHF.

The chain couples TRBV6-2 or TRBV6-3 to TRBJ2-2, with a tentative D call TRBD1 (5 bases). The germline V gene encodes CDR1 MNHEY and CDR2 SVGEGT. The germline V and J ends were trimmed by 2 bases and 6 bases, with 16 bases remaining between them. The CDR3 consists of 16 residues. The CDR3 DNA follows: TGTGCCAGCAGTTACCCAATTGGTCAGGGCCCCGGGGAGCTGTTTTTT. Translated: CASSYPIGQGPGELFF.

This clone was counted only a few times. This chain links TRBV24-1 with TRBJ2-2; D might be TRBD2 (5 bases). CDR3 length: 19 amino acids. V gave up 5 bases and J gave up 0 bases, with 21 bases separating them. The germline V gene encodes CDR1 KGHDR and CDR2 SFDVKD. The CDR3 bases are TGTGCCACCAGTGGGCAAACTGAGGAGAAACTAGCGAACACCGGGGAGCTGTTTTTT. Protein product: CATSGQTEEKLANTGELFF.